This T cell receptor (beta chain) emerged from a study of blood T cell repertoires in COVID-19. Produced via immunoSEQ multiplex PCR; TCRdb's table is partial and in-frame only. The profile shows roughly 100,000 clones, about four fifths of them singletons. The V end lost 0 bases, the J end lost 4 bases, and 15 bases lay between the germline ends. The CDR3 has 17 amino acids. The germline V gene has CDR1 LGHNA and CDR2 YNFKEQ. The sequence derives from a man aged 80 or over with acute or convalescent COVID-19. The chain carries TRBV4-2 and TRBJ2-2, with D possibly TRBD1 on 6 matching bases. The sample taken for sequencing was peripheral blood. The CDR3 nucleotides read TGTGCCAGCAGCCAAGATCGAGGGACAACCTTCACCGGGGAGCTGTTTTTT. Residues: CASSQDRGTTFTGELFF.